This is a list of T cell receptor beta chains from one sample in a study of blood T cell repertoires in COVID-19. TCRdb keeps only in-frame clones here, not all; method: immunoSEQ multiplex PCR. In the table there are about 160,000 clones, around 92% of which are singletons. The source material was peripheral blood. These receptors originate from a man in his 60s with acute or convalescent COVID-19. Each CDR3 is given with its conserved first and last residue. The order of the fields is clone size, V gene, D gene, J gene, CDR3 length, CDR3 protein, CDR3 DNA. D genes are given only for firm matches. For some rows the clone size is stated as once, few or many, or as a class when expanded; others skip it.

abundance: many; v_gene: TRBV29-1; d_gene: .; j_gene: TRBJ1-1; len: 11; CDR3aa: CSGTLNTEAFF; CDR3nt: TGCAGCGGGACATTGAACACTGAAGCTTTCTTT
abundance: .; v_gene: TRBV7-2; d_gene: .; j_gene: TRBJ1-2; len: 13; CDR3aa: CASSLGTFFGYTF; CDR3nt: TGTGCCAGCAGCTTAGGGACATTCTTTGGCTACACCTTC
abundance: .; v_gene: TRBV18; d_gene: .; j_gene: TRBJ2-7; len: 14; CDR3aa: CASSQQGQAGEQYF; CDR3nt: TGTGCCAGCTCACAGCAAGGACAGGCGGGGGAGCAGTACTTC
abundance: .; v_gene: TRBV6-1; d_gene: .; j_gene: TRBJ1-5; len: 13; CDR3aa: CASSEFQVSTQHF; CDR3nt: TGTGCCAGCAGTGAATTTCAGGTCAGCACCCAGCATTTT
abundance: .; v_gene: TRBV7-8; d_gene: .; j_gene: TRBJ1-2; len: 13; CDR3aa: CASSLVQSYGYTF; CDR3nt: TGTGCCAGCAGTTTAGTCCAGTCCTATGGCTACACCTTC
abundance: .; v_gene: TRBV2; d_gene: .; j_gene: TRBJ1-2; len: 13; CDR3aa: CASSVLAGNLYTF; CDR3nt: TGTGCCAGCAGTGTTTTAGCGGGTAACCTCTACACCTTC
abundance: .; v_gene: TRBV11-2; d_gene: .; j_gene: TRBJ2-4; len: 13; CDR3aa: CASSMAGTNIQYF; CDR3nt: TGTGCCAGCAGCATGGCGGGGACAAACATTCAGTACTTC
abundance: .; v_gene: TRBV5-1; d_gene: .; j_gene: TRBJ1-1; len: 13; CDR3aa: CASSSRVHTEAFF; CDR3nt: TGCGCCAGCAGCTCCAGGGTACACACTGAAGCTTTCTTT
abundance: once; v_gene: TRBV18; d_gene: TRBD1; j_gene: TRBJ1-5; len: 16; CDR3aa: CASSPGQGMGNQPQHF; CDR3nt: TGTGCCAGCTCACCAGGACAGGGAATGGGCAATCAGCCCCAGCATTTT
abundance: .; v_gene: TRBV3-1/TRBV3-2; d_gene: TRBD1; j_gene: TRBJ2-2; len: 16; CDR3aa: CASSLRQGFSTGELFF; CDR3nt: TGTGCCAGCAGCCTGAGACAGGGTTTTAGCACCGGGGAGCTGTTTTTT
abundance: .; v_gene: TRBV6-5; d_gene: .; j_gene: TRBJ1-4; len: 14; CDR3aa: CASSLDATNEKLFF; CDR3nt: TGTGCCAGCAGTCTAGATGCAACTAATGAAAAACTGTTTTTT
abundance: .; v_gene: TRBV4-1; d_gene: TRBD2; j_gene: TRBJ2-1; len: 17; CDR3aa: CASSQVSSGASYNEQFF; CDR3nt: TGCGCCAGCAGCCAAGTATCGAGCGGGGCATCCTACAATGAGCAGTTCTTC
abundance: .; v_gene: TRBV7-2; d_gene: .; j_gene: TRBJ1-5; len: 14; CDR3aa: CASSPRQAYQPQHF; CDR3nt: TGTGCCAGCAGCCCGCGACAGGCTTATCAGCCCCAGCATTTT
abundance: .; v_gene: TRBV18; d_gene: TRBD1; j_gene: TRBJ1-2; len: 15; CDR3aa: CASSPRTGGDYGYTF; CDR3nt: TGTGCCAGCTCACCGAGGACAGGGGGTGACTATGGCTACACCTTC
abundance: .; v_gene: TRBV6-2/TRBV6-3; d_gene: .; j_gene: TRBJ2-7; len: 12; CDR3aa: CASSYQGYEQYF; CDR3nt: TGTGCCAGCAGTTACCAGGGGTACGAGCAGTACTTC
abundance: .; v_gene: TRBV11-2; d_gene: TRBD1; j_gene: TRBJ1-2; len: 16; CDR3aa: CASSLSKQGYRDGYTF; CDR3nt: TGTGCCAGCAGCTTATCAAAACAGGGGTATAGGGATGGCTACACCTTC
abundance: .; v_gene: TRBV30; d_gene: TRBD1; j_gene: TRBJ1-6; len: 13; CDR3aa: CAWAGTGNSPLHF; CDR3nt: TGTGCCTGGGCCGGGACAGGGAACTCACCCCTCCACTTT
abundance: few; v_gene: TRBV5-1; d_gene: TRBD1; j_gene: TRBJ1-2; len: 15; CDR3aa: CASKTTGGGNYGYTF; CDR3nt: TGCGCCAGCAAGACGACAGGGGGCGGGAACTATGGCTACACCTTC
abundance: .; v_gene: TRBV4-2; d_gene: .; j_gene: TRBJ1-5; len: 18; CDR3aa: CASSQDQNPGQINQPQHF; CDR3nt: TGTGCCAGCAGCCAAGATCAAAATCCGGGACAAATCAATCAGCCCCAGCATTTT
abundance: .; v_gene: TRBV12-3/TRBV12-4; d_gene: .; j_gene: TRBJ1-6; len: 12; CDR3aa: CASSSPPSPLHF; CDR3nt: TGTGCCAGCAGTTCTCCCCCCTCACCCCTCCACTTT
abundance: .; v_gene: TRBV6-2/TRBV6-3; d_gene: TRBD1; j_gene: TRBJ2-7; len: 12; CDR3aa: CASSHDRGVEFF; CDR3nt: TGTGCCAGCAGTCATGACAGGGGCGTAGAATTCTTC
abundance: .; v_gene: TRBV14; d_gene: TRBD1; j_gene: TRBJ1-6; len: 16; CDR3aa: CASSQGTGQGNSPLHF; CDR3nt: TGTGCCAGCAGCCAAGGTACGGGACAGGGGAATTCACCCCTCCACTTT